This is a list of T cell receptor beta chains from one sample in a study of cytomegalovirus exposure and HLA in healthy donors. Sequencing used immunoSEQ multiplex PCR; TCRdb keeps in-frame clones, though not all of them. The data contain 150,000 to 160,000 clones, roughly 70% of them seen just once; the ten biggest clones take up about 2.1%. Sequences were obtained from PBMCs. The receptor set was obtained from a man aged 25 to 40 in good health and CMV-seronegative. CDR3s include the opening cysteine and the closing phenylalanine or tryptophan. The D gene is left open where the match is weak. Rows give clone size only sometimes, using once, few, many, or a class for an expanded clone.

J: TRBJ1-1
size: -
V: TRBV6-6
D: -
length: 12
DNA: TGTGCCAGCCAAACGGGGGTCACTGAAGCTTTCTTT
CDR3: CASQTGVTEAFF

J: TRBJ2-3
size: -
V: TRBV19
D: -
length: 16
DNA: TGTGCCAGTAGTATCGGTCGTACGGTTAGCACAGATACGCAGTATTTT
CDR3: CASSIGRTVSTDTQYF

J: TRBJ2-5
size: few
V: TRBV19
D: -
length: 14
DNA: TGTGCCAGTAGTATAGTTTGGGGGAGGGAGACCCAGTACTTC
CDR3: CASSIVWGRETQYF

J: TRBJ2-5
size: -
V: TRBV29-1
D: -
length: 11
DNA: TGCAGCGTTGACCACGGGACTCTCCAGTACTTC
CDR3: CSVDHGTLQYF

J: TRBJ2-3
size: -
V: TRBV6-5
D: TRBD1
length: 14
DNA: TGTGCCAGCAGTAAATCGACAGGGGTGGATACGCAGTATTTT
CDR3: CASSKSTGVDTQYF

J: TRBJ2-2
size: few
V: TRBV27
D: TRBD2
length: 16
DNA: TGTGCCAGCAGTTTTGTCGGACTAGCGGACACCGGGGAGCTGTTTTTT
CDR3: CASSFVGLADTGELFF

J: TRBJ1-4
size: -
V: TRBV5-8
D: -
length: 16
DNA: TGTGCCAGCAGCTTGGCCTATAGGCGGGGAGAAGAAAAACTGTTTTTT
CDR3: CASSLAYRRGEEKLFF

J: TRBJ2-7
size: few
V: TRBV6-1
D: TRBD2
length: 12
DNA: TGTGCCAGCAGTGAGGGGGGGAGTTCGAAGTACTTC
CDR3: CASSEGGSSKYF

J: TRBJ2-5
size: -
V: TRBV4-1
D: TRBD2
length: 16
DNA: TGCGCCAGCAGCCCCGGGACTAGCCCTGGGGGAGAGACCCAGTACTTC
CDR3: CASSPGTSPGGETQYF

J: TRBJ1-4
size: -
V: TRBV28
D: TRBD1
length: 15
DNA: TGTGCCAGCAGTAAACAGGGGCGTCCTAATGAAAAACTGTTTTTT
CDR3: CASSKQGRPNEKLFF

J: TRBJ2-6
size: -
V: TRBV15
D: -
length: 16
DNA: TGTGCCACCAGCAGAGCAGTAGCTGCTGGGGCCAACGTCCTGACTTTC
CDR3: CATSRAVAAGANVLTF

J: TRBJ2-5
size: -
V: TRBV5-4
D: -
length: 13
DNA: TGTGCCAGCAGCTCCCGGGGCCAAGAGACCCAGTACTTC
CDR3: CASSSRGQETQYF

J: TRBJ1-5
size: -
V: TRBV14
D: -
length: 12
DNA: TGTGCCAGCAGCCAAAGCGGTCAGCCCCAGCATTTT
CDR3: CASSQSGQPQHF

J: TRBJ1-2
size: -
V: TRBV5-1
D: -
length: 13
DNA: TGCGCCAGCAGCTTGGGGGAGGGCTATGGCTACACCTTC
CDR3: CASSLGEGYGYTF

J: TRBJ2-7
size: -
V: TRBV2
D: -
length: 16
DNA: TGTGCCAGCAGTGAAGCGCTTCGGGGTCGTCGGGACGAGCAGTACTTC
CDR3: CASSEALRGRRDEQYF

J: TRBJ1-1
size: -
V: TRBV7-9
D: -
length: 14
DNA: TGTGCCAGCAGCTTAGGAGTCATGAACACTGAAGCTTTCTTT
CDR3: CASSLGVMNTEAFF

J: TRBJ1-1
size: few
V: TRBV28
D: -
length: 14
DNA: TGTGCCAGCAACTCCGCGGGGCAGAACACTGAAGCTTTCTTT
CDR3: CASNSAGQNTEAFF

J: TRBJ1-1
size: -
V: TRBV5-6
D: TRBD1
length: 17
DNA: TGTGCCAGCAGCTTGGCCCCGGGACAGCTTATGAACACTGAAGCTTTCTTT
CDR3: CASSLAPGQLMNTEAFF

J: TRBJ1-1
size: -
V: TRBV7-3
D: -
length: 13
DNA: TGTGCCAGCAGCTTGGGCGGGAGGACTGAAGCTTTCTTT
CDR3: CASSLGGRTEAFF

J: TRBJ1-5
size: -
V: TRBV28
D: -
length: 13
DNA: TGTGCCAGCAGCCAACCAGGGGATCAGCCCCAGCATTTT
CDR3: CASSQPGDQPQHF

J: TRBJ1-6
size: -
V: TRBV6-1
D: -
length: 14
DNA: TGTGCCAGCAGTGAACGGGACAAGAATTCACCCCTCCACTTT
CDR3: CASSERDKNSPLHF

J: TRBJ1-1
size: -
V: TRBV9
D: -
length: 13
DNA: TGTGCCAGCAGCGTAGGACAGGACACTGAAGCTTTCTTT
CDR3: CASSVGQDTEAFF

J: TRBJ2-7
size: -
V: TRBV10-3
D: TRBD2
length: 14
DNA: TGTGCCATCAGTGAGTCTGGGAGGGCGGCCGAGCAGTACTTC
CDR3: CAISESGRAAEQYF

J: TRBJ2-7
size: -
V: TRBV10-3
D: -
length: 14
DNA: TGTGCCATCAGTGAGGAGGGAGTGCCCTACGAGCAGTACTTC
CDR3: CAISEEGVPYEQYF

J: TRBJ1-1
size: few
V: TRBV15
D: -
length: 16
DNA: TGTGCCACCAGCAGAGATCCAGGGAATTTTAACACTGAAGCTTTCTTT
CDR3: CATSRDPGNFNTEAFF

J: TRBJ2-4
size: once
V: TRBV7-2
D: -
length: 14
DNA: TGTGCCAGCAGCTTCAGCGTGTCCAAAAACATTCAGTACTTC
CDR3: CASSFSVSKNIQYF

J: TRBJ2-7
size: -
V: TRBV7-2
D: -
length: 14
DNA: TGTGCCAGCAGCCGGAGACCGATCTCCTACGAGCAGTACTTC
CDR3: CASSRRPISYEQYF

J: TRBJ1-2
size: -
V: TRBV21-1
D: -
length: 13
DNA: TGTGCCAGCAGCAACAGGGGTGGCTATGGCTACACCTTC
CDR3: CASSNRGGYGYTF

J: TRBJ1-4
size: -
V: TRBV19
D: -
length: 15
DNA: TGTGCCAGTAGTATTTGGCTTGCAACTAATGAAAAACTGTTTTTT
CDR3: CASSIWLATNEKLFF

J: TRBJ2-5
size: -
V: TRBV5-1
D: TRBD2
length: 17
DNA: TGCGCCAGCAGCTTGGGGGCGGTAGCGGGGGGACAAGAGACCCAGTACTTC
CDR3: CASSLGAVAGGQETQYF

J: TRBJ1-4
size: -
V: TRBV7-9
D: -
length: 15
DNA: TGTGCCAGCAGCAACCGGGGAAGCGAGGATGAAAAACTGTTTTTT
CDR3: CASSNRGSEDEKLFF

J: TRBJ2-7
size: -
V: TRBV2
D: -
length: 13
DNA: TGTGCCAGCAGTTCCGGACAGCCCTACGAGCAGTACTTC
CDR3: CASSSGQPYEQYF

J: TRBJ1-3
size: -
V: TRBV28
D: -
length: 16
DNA: TGTGCCAGCAGTTTACAGGACTCCAGCTCTGGAAACACCATATATTTT
CDR3: CASSLQDSSSGNTIYF

J: TRBJ1-4
size: -
V: TRBV2
D: -
length: 15
DNA: TGTGCCAGCAGTGCCGCGGAAGGTCGTGGGGAAAAACTGTTTTTT
CDR3: CASSAAEGRGEKLFF

J: TRBJ2-5
size: few
V: TRBV7-9
D: -
length: 15
DNA: TGTGCCAGCAGCCCGAAAAACAGGGTCGGGGAGACCCAGTACTTC
CDR3: CASSPKNRVGETQYF

J: TRBJ2-5
size: -
V: TRBV6-1
D: TRBD2
length: 12
DNA: TGTGCCAGCAGGACTAGCGGGGGGCCCCAGTACTTC
CDR3: CASRTSGGPQYF

J: TRBJ2-7
size: -
V: TRBV7-2
D: -
length: 12
DNA: TGTGCCAGCAGGGAGGACTCCTACGAGCAGTACTTC
CDR3: CASREDSYEQYF

J: TRBJ2-7
size: few
V: TRBV30
D: TRBD1
length: 14
DNA: TGTGCCTGGAGTTTGGGACAGCCTGCCGGCGAGCAGTACTTC
CDR3: CAWSLGQPAGEQYF

J: TRBJ2-7
size: -
V: TRBV5-1
D: -
length: 14
DNA: TGCGCCAGCAGCTCTGGCAGGGGATCCTACGAGCAGTACTTC
CDR3: CASSSGRGSYEQYF

J: TRBJ1-6
size: -
V: TRBV28
D: TRBD1
length: 15
DNA: TGTGCCAGCAGTCCCCGGACAGGCAAGGAATCACCCCTCCACTTT
CDR3: CASSPRTGKESPLHF

J: TRBJ2-6
size: -
V: TRBV7-3
D: TRBD1
length: 18
DNA: TGTGCCAGCAGCTCCCCGGACAGGGGGCTTGGTGGGGCCAACGTCCTGACTTTC
CDR3: CASSSPDRGLGGANVLTF

J: TRBJ2-7
size: -
V: TRBV5-1
D: TRBD1
length: 13
DNA: TGCGCCAGCAGCTCGGGACAGAACTACGAGCAGTACTTC
CDR3: CASSSGQNYEQYF

J: TRBJ2-5
size: -
V: TRBV4-1
D: TRBD2
length: 18
DNA: TGCGCCAGCAGCCAGTTCCTCCTCCTAGCGGGAGGACAAGAGACCCAGTACTTC
CDR3: CASSQFLLLAGGQETQYF

J: TRBJ2-5
size: -
V: TRBV6-4
D: TRBD1
length: 15
DNA: TGTGCCAGCAGTGGGCACAGGGGGCTTAGAGAGACCCAGTACTTC
CDR3: CASSGHRGLRETQYF

J: TRBJ1-5
size: -
V: TRBV5-8
D: -
length: 16
DNA: TGTGCCAGCAGCTTAGGGGGAGCTAATAGCAATCAGCCCCAGAATTTT
CDR3: CASSLGGANSNQPQNF

J: TRBJ1-6
size: -
V: TRBV4-2
D: TRBD1
length: 13
DNA: TGTGCCAGCAGCCAAGACAGGGGGTCACCCCTCCACTTT
CDR3: CASSQDRGSPLHF

J: TRBJ1-1
size: -
V: TRBV25-1
D: -
length: 15
DNA: TGTGCCAGCAGTGCGGCAGGCTACATGAACACTGAAGCTTTCTTT
CDR3: CASSAAGYMNTEAFF

J: TRBJ2-2
size: -
V: TRBV2
D: TRBD1
length: 15
DNA: TGTGCCAGCAGTGAAGGACAGGGGAACACCGGGGAGCTGTTTTTT
CDR3: CASSEGQGNTGELFF

J: TRBJ2-3
size: few
V: TRBV2
D: -
length: 13
DNA: TGTGCCAGCATCGGGGGGCGGAAAGATACGCAGTATTTT
CDR3: CASIGGRKDTQYF

J: TRBJ1-3
size: -
V: TRBV5-6
D: -
length: 14
DNA: TGTGCCAGCAGCTTGCGAGGTACCGGAAACACCATATATTTT
CDR3: CASSLRGTGNTIYF

J: TRBJ1-6
size: -
V: TRBV2
D: -
length: 14
DNA: TGTGCCAGCAGTGATGGGCCCGTCCCATCACCCCTCCACTTT
CDR3: CASSDGPVPSPLHF

J: TRBJ2-1
size: -
V: TRBV18
D: -
length: 16
DNA: TGTGCCAGCTCACCGGTCCAGGGGACGGAATACAATGAGCAGTTCTTC
CDR3: CASSPVQGTEYNEQFF

J: TRBJ2-7
size: -
V: TRBV2
D: -
length: 14
DNA: TGTGCCAGCAGTTCCTACAGGCGCCCCTACGAGCAGTACTTC
CDR3: CASSSYRRPYEQYF

J: TRBJ2-1
size: -
V: TRBV19
D: -
length: 16
DNA: TGTGCCAGTAGGATGGAGGGGACAGCCTCCTACAATGAGCAGTTCTTC
CDR3: CASRMEGTASYNEQFF

J: TRBJ2-7
size: -
V: TRBV29-1
D: TRBD1
length: 11
DNA: TGCAGCGTAAGGACAGGCTACGAGCAGTACTTC
CDR3: CSVRTGYEQYF

J: TRBJ1-1
size: -
V: TRBV6-5
D: TRBD1
length: 16
DNA: TGTGCCAGCAGTTACTCTCAGACAGGGGCCCGGACTGAAGCTTTCTTT
CDR3: CASSYSQTGARTEAFF

J: TRBJ2-7
size: -
V: TRBV19
D: -
length: 13
DNA: TGTGCCAGTAGTCCCGACGGAGACTACGAGCAGTACTTC
CDR3: CASSPDGDYEQYF

J: TRBJ2-7
size: -
V: TRBV11-2
D: -
length: 14
DNA: TGTGCCAGCAGCTTAGTATCGGGGGCCTACGAGCAGTACTTC
CDR3: CASSLVSGAYEQYF

J: TRBJ1-1
size: -
V: TRBV5-1
D: -
length: 12
DNA: TGCGCCAGCAGCTTGGTGGGGCCTGAAGCTTTCTTT
CDR3: CASSLVGPEAFF

J: TRBJ2-3
size: -
V: TRBV7-2
D: -
length: 14
DNA: TGTGCCAGCAGCGGGCCCCCGGTCGCAGATACGCAGTATTTT
CDR3: CASSGPPVADTQYF